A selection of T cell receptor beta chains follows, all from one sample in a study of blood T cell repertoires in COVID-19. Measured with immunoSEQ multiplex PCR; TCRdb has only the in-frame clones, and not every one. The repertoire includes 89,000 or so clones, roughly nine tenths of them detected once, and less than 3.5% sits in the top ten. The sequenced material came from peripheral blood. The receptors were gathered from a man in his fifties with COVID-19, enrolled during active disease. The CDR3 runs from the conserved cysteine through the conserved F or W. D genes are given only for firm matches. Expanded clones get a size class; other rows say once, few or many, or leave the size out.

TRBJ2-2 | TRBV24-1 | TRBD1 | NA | TGTGCCACCAGTGATTCAACCGGGACAGGGAGGGGGTTCGCCGGGGAGCTGTTTTTT | CATSDSTGTGRGFAGELFF
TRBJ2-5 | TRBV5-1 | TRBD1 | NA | TGCGCCAGCAGCCCGACAGGGGGTGAGGAGACCCAGTACTTC | CASSPTGGEETQYF
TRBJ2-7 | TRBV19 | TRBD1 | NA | TGTGCCAGTAGATTGACAGGGGCCTACGAGCAGTACTTC | CASRLTGAYEQYF
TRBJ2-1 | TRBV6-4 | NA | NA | TGTGCCAGCAGTCCACGACTAGAATACAATGAGCAGTTCTTC | CASSPRLEYNEQFF
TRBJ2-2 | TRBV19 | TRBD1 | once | TGTGCCAGTAGTCAAACAGGGGCCGGGGAGCTGTTTTTT | CASSQTGAGELFF
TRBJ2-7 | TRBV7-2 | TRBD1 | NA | TGTGCCAGCAGCTTATTTCATAGAGTGGGACAGGGTAACGAGCAGTACTTC | CASSLFHRVGQGNEQYF
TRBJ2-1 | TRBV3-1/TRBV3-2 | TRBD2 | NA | TGTGCCAGCAGCCAAGCGGGGGGGAAGAATGAGCAGTTCTTC | CASSQAGGKNEQFF
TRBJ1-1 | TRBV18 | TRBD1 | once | TGTGCCAGCACCACAGGGGGCGAGAACACTGAAGCTTTCTTT | CASTTGGENTEAFF
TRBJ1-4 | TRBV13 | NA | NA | TGTGCCAGCAGCCTCGGACTGATTAATGAAAAACTGTTTTTT | CASSLGLINEKLFF
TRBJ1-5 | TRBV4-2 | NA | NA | TGTGCCAGCAGCCAAGATCGACAGACCAATCAGCCCCAGCATTTT | CASSQDRQTNQPQHF
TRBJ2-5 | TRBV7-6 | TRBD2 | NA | TGTGCCAGCAGCTTAGCAGAGGCTAGCGGGGGGGCAACAGAGACCCAGTACTTC | CASSLAEASGGATETQYF
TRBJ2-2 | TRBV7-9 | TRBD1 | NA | TGTGCCAGCAGCCCCAGGGGGACAATGACCGGGGAGCTGTTTTTT | CASSPRGTMTGELFF
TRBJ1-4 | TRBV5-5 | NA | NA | TGTGCCAGCAGCTTGGGAGGAAAACTGTTTTTT | CASSLGGKLFF
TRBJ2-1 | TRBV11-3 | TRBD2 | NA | TGTGCCAGCAGCGTTAGCGGGGGGGCCTCCTACAATGAGCAGTTCTTC | CASSVSGGASYNEQFF
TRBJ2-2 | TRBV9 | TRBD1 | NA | TGTGCCAGCAGCGTAGCCCCGGACAGGGTGAGGTTGGGGTACACCGGGGAGCTGTTTTTT | CASSVAPDRVRLGYTGELFF
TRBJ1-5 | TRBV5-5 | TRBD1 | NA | TGTGCCAGCAGCGTGGGACAGGGGCTAGACAGCAATCAGCCCCAGCATTTT | CASSVGQGLDSNQPQHF
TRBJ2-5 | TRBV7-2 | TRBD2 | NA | TGTGCCAGCAGCTTAGGAGGGACCCGGACTAGCTTGCTGTACTTC | CASSLGGTRTSLLYF
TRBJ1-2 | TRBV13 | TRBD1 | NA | TGTGCCAGCAGCGGGGACAGCTATGGCTACACCTTC | CASSGDSYGYTF
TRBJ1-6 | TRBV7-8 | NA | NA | TGTGCCAGCAGCTTGCTGGGGCCTGCCAATTCACCCCTCCACTTT | CASSLLGPANSPLHF